Below, 30 T cell receptor beta chains from the same sample are listed, as sequenced in a study of blood T cell repertoires in COVID-19. Method: immunoSEQ multiplex PCR; TCRdb's copy keeps in-frame clones and lacks some. The sample includes almost 250,000 clones, more than 75% of them seen just once. The material sequenced was peripheral blood. All receptors come from a woman aged 55 to 70 who had recovered from COVID-19.

This clone was picked up one time. V and J are TRBV18 and TRBJ1-2; weak D call: TRBD1 (6 bases). Trimming stripped 0 bases from V and 6 bases from J, with 14 bases between. From germline, CDR1 is KGHSH and CDR2 LQKENI. The CDR3 is made up of 15 amino acids. The CDR3 DNA follows: TGTGCCAGCTCACCACCGCGGGGGCTGCAGGATGGCTACACCTTC. As protein: CASSPPRGLQDGYTF.

The rearrangement uses TRBV5-4 and TRBJ1-6, with TRBD1 identical over 8 bases. The V segment lost 4 bases and the J segment 8 bases; nucleotides outside the gene matches: 8. Germline CDR1 is SGHNT and CDR2 is YYREEE (reference sequence). There are 15 residues in the CDR3. The CDR3 coding sequence is TGTGCCAGCAGCGTCACAGGGGGAACCGATTCACCCCTCCACTTT. This translates into CASSVTGGTDSPLHF.

The V call is TRBV5-4, the J call TRBJ2-7; tentative D call: TRBD2 (6 bases). This CDR3 is built from 15 residues. Trimming pared 4 bases from V and 2 bases from J, leaving 16 bases between. CDR1 is SGHNT, CDR2 YYREEE, per germline (reference sequence). Here the CDR3 reads CASSPFGTATYEQYF. The CDR3 bases are TGTGCCAGCAGCCCCTTCGGGACTGCTACCTACGAGCAGTACTTC.

V is TRBV3-1 (or the pseudogene TRBV3-2) and J is TRBJ2-7; D is possibly TRBD1 (6 bases). Trimming shortened V by 0 bases and J by 10 bases, and 10 bases separated the two germline ends. There are 12 residues in the CDR3. Germline V gene lookup returns CDR1 LGHDT and CDR2 YNNKEL (reference sequence). The CDR3 spells CASSQDGGPQYF. As DNA, the CDR3 is TGTGCCAGCAGCCAAGATGGGGGCCCCCAGTACTTC.

The rearrangement links TRBV7-3 to TRBJ2-1; D gene uncertain. Trimming stripped 5 bases from V and 12 bases from J, with 17 bases between. CDR3 length: 13 amino acids. In germline, CDR1 is SGHTA, CDR2 FQGTGA. CDR3 sequence: CASSQRSGYGQFF. CDR3 DNA sequence: TGTGCCAGCAGCCAACGCTCAGGCTATGGGCAGTTCTTC.

V usage is TRBV10-3 and J usage is TRBJ2-5; 7 nucleotides line up with TRBD2. Germline lookup yields CDR1 ENHRY and CDR2 SYGVKD. The junction had 5 bases not matched to a gene; V was cut back by 10 bases and J by 0 bases. The CDR3 is made up of 13 amino acids. The CDR3, as DNA: TGTGCCACCGAACGGGGGGACCAAGAGACCCAGTACTTC. Residues: CATERGDQETQYF.

This rearrangement joins TRBV5-5 to TRBJ1-2; D not certain. V was pared by 0 bases and J by 2 bases, with 8 bases between. Per germline, CDR1 SGHKS and CDR2 YYEKEE (reference sequence). The CDR3 has 14 residues. CDR3 DNA: TGTGCCAGCAGCTTGGTGGGAGGGAACTATGGCTACACCTTC. Protein: CASSLVGGNYGYTF. Looking up the rest from reference TRBV5-5 and TRBJ1-2 gives the full variable domain: DAGVTQSPTHLIKTRGQQVTLRCSPISGHKSVSWYQQVLGQGPQFIFQYYEKEERGRGNFPDRFSARQFPNYSSELNVNALLLGDSALYLCASSLVGGNYGYTFGSGTRLTVV.

CDR3 region: CSAPLGGNTEAFF. Here the CDR3 DNA reads TGCAGCGCTCCCTTAGGGGGGAACACTGAAGCTTTCTTT. The chain employs TRBV29-1 and TRBJ1-1; D may be TRBD1 (6 bases). Per the germline V gene, CDR1 is SQVTM and CDR2 is ANQGSEA. The ends were cut back, 7 bases at V and 1 base at J, with 13 bases in the middle. This CDR3 comprises 13 residues. Filled out from reference TRBV29-1 and TRBJ1-1, the complete variable domain reads SAVISQKPSRDICQRGTSLTIQCQVDSQVTMMFWYRQQPGQSLTLIATANQGSEATYESGFVIDKFPISRPNLTFSTLTVSNMSPEDSSIYLCSAPLGGNTEAFFGQGTRLTVV.

This clone occurred once. The chain is built from TRBV3-1 (or the pseudogene TRBV3-2) and TRBJ1-4; D is unclear. Germline V CDR1 and CDR2: LGHDT, YNNKEL (reference sequence). V shed 2 bases and J shed 4 bases, with 8 bases lying between them. The CDR3 sequence is 14 residues long. The CDR3 region is CASSQFQNNEKLFF. The CDR3 DNA follows: TGTGCCAGCAGCCAATTCCAGAATAATGAAAAACTGTTTTTT.

This chain links TRBV7-2 with TRBJ2-7; no definite D call. The CDR3 has 15 amino acids. The ends were cut back, 0 bases at V and 2 bases at J, with 11 bases in the middle. CDR1 is SGHTA, CDR2 FQGNSA, per germline. CDR3 amino acids: CASSLARTEPYEQYF. The CDR3 region has the DNA TGTGCCAGCAGCTTAGCGCGCACAGAACCCTACGAGCAGTACTTC.

The V call is TRBV24-1, the J call TRBJ1-6, with D possibly TRBD1 on 6 matching bases. V shed 4 bases and J shed 2 bases, with 11 bases lying between them. The CDR3 consists of 16 residues. Germline V gene lookup returns CDR1 KGHDR and CDR2 SFDVKD. Written as DNA, the CDR3 is TGTGCCACCAGTGACGAAGGGGGAGCCTATAATTCACCCCTCCACTTT. Its translation: CATSDEGGAYNSPLHF.

The V and J genes are TRBV5-1 and TRBJ2-3; D is perhaps TRBD1 (6 bases). This CDR3 spans 13 amino acids. V was cut by 9 bases and J by 4 bases, with 15 bases left in between. CDR1 and CDR2 from the germline V gene are SGHRS and YFSETQ. The CDR3 reads CATGRGSPDTQYF. The CDR3 nucleotides are TGCGCCACGGGCAGGGGAAGCCCAGATACGCAGTATTTT.

This clone was detected once. V usage is TRBV6-2 or TRBV6-3 and J usage is TRBJ2-2; 9 bases match TRBD1. Germline V gene sequence: CDR1 MNHEY, CDR2 SVGEGT. CDR3 length equals 15 residues. The junction had 6 bases not matched to a gene; V was cut back by 5 bases and J by 5 bases. The chain's CDR3 is CASSQQGARTGELFF. The CDR3 region has the DNA TGTGCCAGCAGTCAACAGGGGGCGCGAACCGGGGAGCTGTTTTTT.

J is TRBJ1-4 and V is TRBV6-5, with D maybe TRBD1 (6 bases). The germline V gene encodes CDR1 MNHEY and CDR2 SVGAGI. V lost 5 bases to trimming and J lost 7 bases, with 14 bases between them. This CDR3 has 14 residues. The CDR3 nucleotides read TGTGCCAGCAGTCCACAGGGTCGGGTTGAAAAACTGTTTTTT. It is translated as CASSPQGRVEKLFF.

The chain couples TRBV7-6 to TRBJ2-7; TRBD2 matches at 10 bases. The V gene end was trimmed by 5 bases and the J gene end by 4 bases; junction bases not matched to a gene: 8. Germline V gives CDR1 SGHVS, CDR2 FNYEAQ. The CDR3 loop spans 15 amino acids. The CDR3 DNA is TGTGCCAGCAGCCCACAGCGGGGGGGCCGGTACGAGCAGTACTTC. Protein sequence: CASSPQRGGRYEQYF.

The chain joins TRBV2 to TRBJ2-7; a weak D match, TRBD2 (5 bases). The CDR3 runs to 12 residues. With 8 bases removed from V and 2 bases from J, the gap between germline ends came to 10 bases. From germline, CDR1 is SNHLY and CDR2 FYNNEI. This chain's CDR3 is CASGGRAYEQYF. The CDR3 nucleotides are TGTGCCAGCGGAGGACGAGCCTACGAGCAGTACTTC.

The chain has TRBV7-2 and TRBJ1-2; no reliable D call. Trimming pared 1 base from V and 3 bases from J, leaving 9 bases between. The CDR3 has 14 amino acids. Germline-derived CDR1 and CDR2 are SGHTA and FQGNSA. The DNA for the CDR3 is TGTGCCAGCAGCTTAGATCAGGTGGACTATGGCTACACCTTC. This gives the protein CASSLDQVDYGYTF.

The chain is built from TRBV7-2 and TRBJ2-4; 9 bases match TRBD2. The CDR3 spans 16 residues. V dropped 5 bases and J dropped 8; count of bases not matched to a gene: 13. CDR1 and CDR2 (germline): SGHTA, FQGNSA. CDR3: CASSQSAAGGRDIQYF. CDR3 sequence (DNA): TGTGCCAGCAGCCAGAGTGCCGCGGGGGGGCGGGACATTCAGTACTTC.

In its sample, this clone was seen once. The CDR3 region is CASSAGTSGGSGELFF. The CDR3, as DNA: TGTGCCAGCAGCGCGGGGACTAGCGGGGGTTCAGGGGAGCTGTTTTTT. The chain recombines TRBV5-6 with TRBJ2-2, with TRBD2 matching 14 bases. The CDR3 is 16 amino acids. Per the germline V gene, CDR1 is SGHDT and CDR2 is YYEEEE. V trimming: 4 bases; J trimming: 8 bases; junction bases outside the gene matches: 7.

The chain is built from TRBV9 and TRBJ2-1; 7 bases line up with TRBD2. Germline CDR1 and CDR2: SGDLS and YYNGEE. CDR3 length: 15 residues. V gave up 0 bases and J gave up 4 bases; unmatched junction bases: 4. CDR3 region: CASSVGTGGYNEQFF. CDR3 coding DNA: TGTGCCAGCAGCGTAGGAACGGGGGGATACAATGAGCAGTTCTTC. The variable domain in full, completed from reference TRBV9 and TRBJ2-1, reads DSGVTQTPKHLITATGQRVTLRCSPRSGDLSVYWYQQSLDQGLQFLIQYYNGEERAKGNILERFSAQQFPDLHSELNLSSLELGDSALYFCASSVGTGGYNEQFFGPGTRLTVL.

This chain connects TRBV6-5 to TRBJ2-2; D is unclear. The germline CDR1 and CDR2 sequences are MNHEY and SVGAGI. V was cut by 7 bases and J by 3 bases, with 6 bases left in between. The CDR3 runs 12 residues. The CDR3 DNA reads as TGTGCCAGCAAAGGAGACACCGGGGAGCTGTTTTTT. Its translation: CASKGDTGELFF.

The chain employs TRBV9 and TRBJ2-1; 9 positions match TRBD2. The CDR3 is 18 amino acids. J was trimmed by 4 bases and V by 3 bases; bases with no gene match: 14. Germline CDR1 SGDLS, CDR2 YYNGEE. As DNA, the CDR3 is TGTGCCAGCAGCGCCCGCCCCGGCGGGGGGGCGGGTTACAATGAGCAGTTCTTC. It encodes CASSARPGGGAGYNEQFF.

The V and J genes are TRBV5-4 and TRBJ2-5; TRBD2 agrees at 11 bases. Looked up from germline, CDR1 is SGHNT and CDR2 is YYREEE (reference sequence). This CDR3 contains 13 residues. CDR3 coding DNA: TGTGCAGCAGGTAGCGGGGGGGACGAGACCCAGTACTTC. Translation gives CAAGSGGDETQYF.

The chain couples TRBV29-1 to TRBJ2-7, with unresolved D. The V end was cut by 6 bases, the J end by 0 bases, with 12 bases between. The CDR3 is made up of 13 amino acids. Germline lookup yields CDR1 SQVTM and CDR2 ANQGSEA. CDR3 nucleotide sequence: TGCAGCGTCGTTTCAGCGAACTCCTACGAGCAGTACTTC. Translated: CSVVSANSYEQYF.

The chain recombines TRBV5-1 with TRBJ2-3; 14 bases line up with TRBD2. The V segment lost 4 bases and the J segment 0 bases; nucleotides outside the gene matches: 7. There are 18 residues in the CDR3. Per the germline V gene, CDR1 is SGHRS and CDR2 is YFSETQ. The CDR3 loop is CASSHGTSGGTSTDTQYF. CDR3 DNA sequence: TGCGCCAGCAGCCATGGGACTAGCGGGGGCACTAGCACAGATACGCAGTATTTT. Combining the CDR3 with reference TRBV5-1 and TRBJ2-3 gives the whole variable domain KAGVTQTPRYLIKTRGQQVTLSCSPISGHRSVSWYQQTPGQGLQFLFEYFSETQRNKGNFPGRFSGRQFSNSRSEMNVSTLELGDSALYLCASSHGTSGGTSTDTQYFGPGTRLTVL.

The CDR3 sequence: CASRGYSGANVLTF. CDR3 nucleotides: TGTGCCAGCCGAGGTTACTCTGGGGCCAACGTCCTGACTTTC. The rearrangement joins TRBV14 to TRBJ2-6, with D uncertain. Deletions cut 8 bases from V and 0 bases from J, with 8 bases between. The CDR3 runs 14 residues. The germline V gene has CDR1 SGHDN and CDR2 FVKESK. The variable domain in full, with the rest retrieved from reference TRBV14 and TRBJ2-6, is EAGVTQFPSHSVIEKGQTVTLRCDPISGHDNLYWYRRVMGKEIKFLLHFVKESKQDESGMPNNRFLAERTGGTYSTLKVQPAELEDSGVYFCASRGYSGANVLTFGAGSRLTVL.

The rearrangement uses TRBV13 and TRBJ2-7; D perhaps matches TRBD1 (5 bases). Trimming pared 2 bases from V and 5 bases from J, leaving 16 bases between. The germline V gene encodes CDR1 PRHDT and CDR2 FYEKMQ (reference sequence). The CDR3 covers 15 residues. The CDR3 DNA reads TGTGCCAGCAGCTTACGGGCAGGGCTGGCTCACGAGCAGTACTTC. This sequence encodes CASSLRAGLAHEQYF.

This rearrangement joins TRBV7-8 to TRBJ2-3; D not resolved. The CDR3 has 15 amino acids. Germline V gene sequence: CDR1 SGHVS, CDR2 FQNEAQ. V was shortened by 1 base and J by 2 bases, with 10 bases between the two germline ends. This chain's CDR3 is CASSLVVRVTDTQYF. The CDR3 region has the DNA TGTGCCAGCAGCTTAGTAGTACGGGTCACAGATACGCAGTATTTT.

This chain links TRBV28 with TRBJ2-3; the D gene is possibly TRBD2 (7 bases). The V gene lost 2 bases and the J gene lost 6 bases, with 15 bases spanning the gap. The CDR3 covers 15 residues. Germline assignment: CDR1 MDHEN and CDR2 SYDVKM. CDR3 sequence: CASSLGRAGVDTQYF. The DNA of the CDR3 is TGTGCCAGCAGTTTAGGGAGGGCAGGGGTGGATACGCAGTATTTT. Looking up the rest from reference TRBV28 and TRBJ2-3 gives the full variable domain: DVKVTQSSRYLVKRTGEKVFLECVQDMDHENMFWYRQDPGLGLRLIYFSYDVKMKEKGDIPEGYSVSREKKERFSLILESASTNQTSMYLCASSLGRAGVDTQYFGPGTRLTVL.

The rearrangement joins TRBV6-2 or TRBV6-3 to TRBJ1-5; no firm D call. Germline CDR1 and CDR2: MNHEY and SVGEGT. V lost 4 bases and J 6 bases, leaving 13 bases between the germline ends. This CDR3 contains 14 residues. CDR3 sequence (DNA): TGTGCCAGCAGTTCCTCCGCCACCAGTCAGCCCCAGCATTTT. Its translation is CASSSSATSQPQHF.